One and the same sample provided the 32 T cell receptor beta chains below, sequenced in a study of cytomegalovirus exposure and HLA in healthy donors. Amplification used 60 Vbeta primers and 13 Jbeta primers. The assay was immunoSEQ multiplex PCR, and TCRdb's table has in-frame clones only and misses some. The sample gives roughly 90,000 clones, over 65% of which show up once; around 4.3% is in the top ten. The sample was PBMCs. The receptors originated from a woman in her 40s in good health and CMV-seropositive.

V gene TRBV7-9 combines with J gene TRBJ2-5, with D perhaps matching TRBD1 (6 bases). The CDR3 has 14 amino acids. The V gene's germline CDR1 is SEHNR and CDR2 FQNEAQ (reference sequence). V shed 1 base and J shed 5 bases, with 11 bases lying between them. CDR3 in DNA: TGTGCCAGCAGCTTAGAAACTAGGGGGGAGACCCAGTACTTC. Translation: CASSLETRGETQYF.

The chain combines TRBV19 with TRBJ1-1, with D possibly matching TRBD1 (6 bases). Trimming took off 7 bases at V and 4 bases at J, with 10 bases between the two ends. The CDR3 totals 12 residues. From germline, CDR1 is LNHDA and CDR2 SQIVND (reference sequence). The CDR3 bases are TGTGCCAGTAACATGACAGGCACTGAAGCTTTCTTT. Its translation: CASNMTGTEAFF.

The V gene is TRBV27, the J gene TRBJ1-5, with D tentatively TRBD1 (5 bases). Germline assignment: CDR1 MNHEY and CDR2 SMNVEV (reference sequence). The V end was cut by 7 bases, the J end by 6 bases, with 13 bases between. This CDR3 has 13 residues. The DNA of the CDR3 is TGTGCCAGCAAATTAGGGGTCGGTCAGCCCCAGCATTTT. Protein: CASKLGVGQPQHF.

This chain connects TRBV15 to TRBJ2-7; 7 bases agree with TRBD1. This CDR3 has 15 amino acids. CDR1 and CDR2 (germline): LNHNV, YYDKDF (reference sequence). V shed 0 bases, J shed 3 bases, and the junction held 5 bases outside the gene matches. Written as DNA, the CDR3 is TGTGCCACCAGCAGAGATGGGACAGTAAACTACGAGCAGTACTTC. Its protein product is CATSRDGTVNYEQYF.

This clone occurred once. The chain combines TRBV6-5 with TRBJ1-4, with 8 bases that match TRBD1. Germline V CDR1 and CDR2: MNHEY, SVGAGI. CDR3 size: 14 residues. After removal of 7 bases from V and 8 bases from J, the junction contained 9 bases not matched to a gene. The CDR3 nucleotides are TGTGCCAGCACCCCGGCAGGGGGCCGGGAAAAACTGTTTTTT. It codes for CASTPAGGREKLFF.

This chain joins TRBV5-1 and TRBJ2-1, with 8 bases matching TRBD1. J lost 5 bases, V lost 5 bases, and 9 bases had no gene match. CDR1 and CDR2 (germline): SGHRS, YFSETQ. The CDR3 is made up of 15 amino acids. The CDR3 DNA reads TGCGCCAGCAGGGGGACCGGGACAGGAGACAATGAGCAGTTCTTC. The encoded protein is CASRGTGTGDNEQFF.

The chain couples TRBV7-9 to TRBJ2-3; maybe TRBD2 (5 bases). Trimming removed 5 bases at V and 6 bases at J, with 15 bases between. Germline-derived CDR1 and CDR2 are SEHNR and FQNEAQ (reference sequence). The CDR3 length is 14 residues. The CDR3 coding sequence is TGTGCCAGCAGCCTAAACGTTGGAGGTGATACGCAGTATTTT. Its protein is CASSLNVGGDTQYF.

The genes are TRBV6-1 and TRBJ1-2, with D hard to call. The CDR3 has 12 residues. CDR1 is MNHNS, CDR2 SASEGT, per germline. Between the trimmed V and J ends, which lost 4 bases and 5 bases, there was a span of 8 bases. The CDR3, as DNA: TGTGCCAGCAGTGTATCCGTGTATGGCTACACCTTC. Amino acid sequence: CASSVSVYGYTF.

V gene TRBV19 combines with J gene TRBJ2-1; TRBD2 might be the D (6 bases). The CDR3 is made up of 12 amino acids. Trimming removed 5 bases from V and 4 bases from J, with 6 bases in between. Germline CDR1 is LNHDA and CDR2 is SQIVND (reference sequence). The CDR3 nucleotides read TGTGCCAGTAGTGGAGGGTACAATGAGCAGTTCTTC. It is translated as CASSGGYNEQFF.

The rearrangement links TRBV29-1 to TRBJ1-2, with 8 bases fitting TRBD1. V shed 3 bases and J 7 bases; nucleotides not matched to a gene: 4. Germline V lookup: CDR1 SQVTM, CDR2 ANQGSEA. CDR3 length: 12 amino acids. The CDR3 region has the DNA TGCAGCGTTGAGGGGACAGGATCTGGCTACACCTTC. Encoded protein: CSVEGTGSGYTF.

This clone is a singleton in its sample. The genes are TRBV7-3 and TRBJ2-7; the D gene is possibly TRBD2 (6 bases). The CDR3 totals 15 residues. Trimming took off 2 bases at V and 2 bases at J, with 13 bases between the two ends. In germline, CDR1 is SGHTA, CDR2 FQGTGA. The CDR3 loop reads CASSLWGEPAYEQYF. The CDR3 nucleotides are TGTGCCAGCAGCTTATGGGGGGAACCCGCCTACGAGCAGTACTTC.

This chain links TRBV15 with TRBJ2-6; D call uncertain. The length of the CDR3 is 16 residues. CDR1 is LNHNV and CDR2 is YYDKDF in the germline V gene (reference sequence). The V end was cut by 1 base, the J end by 3 bases, with 10 bases between. The CDR3 sequence is CATSRGTEDGANVLTF. The CDR3 DNA reads as TGTGCCACCAGCAGAGGCACCGAGGATGGGGCCAACGTCCTGACTTTC.

The rearrangement joins TRBV4-1 to TRBJ2-3; 7 bases agree with TRBD2. The CDR3 is made up of 17 amino acids. Germline assignment: CDR1 MGHRA and CDR2 YSYEKL. The V segment lost 1 base and the J segment 2 bases; nucleotides outside the gene matches: 9. CDR3 sequence (DNA): TGCGCCAGCAGCCAAGTGAGGGCTAGCGGACCCACAGATACGCAGTATTTT. It yields the protein CASSQVRASGPTDTQYF.

This chain connects TRBV19 to TRBJ2-7; TRBD1 matches at 9 bases. The V gene end was trimmed by 3 bases and the J gene end by 3 bases; junction bases not matched to a gene: 18. Germline V gene lookup returns CDR1 LNHDA and CDR2 SQIVND (reference sequence). The CDR3 contains 19 residues. DNA for the CDR3: TGTGCCAGTAGTATTAAAGGGGGAACCGGGACAGGGCTTTTCTACGAGCAGTACTTC. Translated, it gives CASSIKGGTGTGLFYEQYF.

The chain couples TRBV7-2 to TRBJ1-2; D is perhaps TRBD1 (6 bases). In germline, CDR1 is SGHTA, CDR2 FQGNSA. The CDR3 is 14 amino acids. The V end was cut by 0 bases, the J end by 8 bases, with 13 bases between. CDR3 loop: CASSLARGARGYTF. The DNA for the CDR3 is TGTGCCAGCAGCTTAGCCAGGGGTGCACGGGGCTACACCTTC.

This clone has only a few counts. This chain connects TRBV6-1 to TRBJ2-3; D may be TRBD2 (5 bases). V was clipped by 7 bases and J by 1 base, with 12 bases between them. Germline-derived CDR1 and CDR2 are MNHNS and SASEGT. CDR3 length: 14 amino acids. The CDR3 DNA reads TGTGCCAGCACCATTAGCGCCCGCACAGATACGCAGTATTTT. Protein sequence: CASTISARTDTQYF.

This sequence joins TRBV15 and TRBJ2-3; TRBD1 agrees at 12 bases. This CDR3 comprises 16 residues. The V segment lost 1 base and the J segment 6 bases; nucleotides outside the gene matches: 5. Germline loops: CDR1 LNHNV, CDR2 YYDKDF (reference sequence). The CDR3 nucleotides read TGTGCCACCAGCAGAGGTGGGACAGGGGGCCTCGATACGCAGTATTTT. Translation gives CATSRGGTGGLDTQYF.

This clone was seen only a few times. The genes are TRBV19 and TRBJ1-1; 9 bases match TRBD1. Germline lookup yields CDR1 LNHDA and CDR2 SQIVND (reference sequence). The CDR3 covers 14 residues. V trimming: 9 bases; J trimming: 3 bases; junction bases outside the gene matches: 8. In DNA form, the CDR3 reads TGTGCCAGCTTAGGGACAGGGCGGGACACTGAAGCTTTCTTT. Its translation: CASLGTGRDTEAFF.

The chain carries TRBV18 and TRBJ2-5; D is possibly TRBD1 (5 bases). The CDR3 totals 15 residues. Germline V gene data show CDR1 as KGHSH and CDR2 as LQKENI. The ends were cut back, 0 bases at V and 11 bases at J, with 19 bases in the middle. The CDR3 is CASSPPMAGQGGQYF. CDR3 in DNA: TGTGCCAGCTCACCACCGATGGCAGGTCAGGGTGGGCAGTACTTC.

CDR3 DNA: TGTGCCAGCTCACCGGTTGAACTGAACTACGAGCAGTACTTC. Translating it yields CASSPVELNYEQYF. The chain uses TRBV18 and TRBJ2-7, with no clear D. V was pared by 3 bases and J by 3 bases, with 12 bases between. CDR1 and CDR2 from the germline V gene are KGHSH and LQKENI. This CDR3 comprises 14 residues.

The chain recombines TRBV4-1 with TRBJ2-1; D unresolved. From germline, CDR1 is MGHRA and CDR2 YSYEKL. The CDR3 spans 13 residues. V was pared by 0 bases and J by 9 bases, with 9 bases between. Here the CDR3 DNA reads TGCGCCAGCAGCCAAGATCTGCACGGTGAGCAGTTCTTC. This sequence encodes CASSQDLHGEQFF.

V gene TRBV5-6 combines with J gene TRBJ1-5; D is undetermined. This CDR3 has 15 amino acids. Germline CDR1 SGHDT, CDR2 YYEEEE. Trimming shortened V by 2 bases and J by 4 bases, and 13 bases separated the two germline ends. CDR3 in DNA: TGTGCCAGCAGCTTTGGACTGGGGTCAAATCAGCCCCAGCATTTT. Protein product: CASSFGLGSNQPQHF. The full variable domain, rest sourced from reference TRBV5-6 and TRBJ1-5, is DAGVTQSPTHLIKTRGQQVTLRCSPKSGHDTVSWYQQALGQGPQFIFQYYEEEERQRGNFPDRFSGHQFPNYSSELNVNALLLGDSALYLCASSFGLGSNQPQHFGDGTRLSIL.

This clone appeared once. The chain joins TRBV28 to TRBJ1-2, with D perhaps matching TRBD1 (6 bases). The germline gives CDR1 MDHEN, CDR2 SYDVKM. The CDR3 has 12 residues. Deletions cut 5 bases from V and 7 bases from J, with 11 bases between. The CDR3 here is CASSEDSFGYTF. CDR3 bases: TGTGCCAGCAGTGAGGACAGCTTTGGCTACACCTTC.

The chain uses TRBV7-8 and TRBJ2-1, with TRBD2 as a possible D gene (6 bases). The CDR3 loop spans 14 amino acids. Germline loops: CDR1 SGHVS, CDR2 FQNEAQ. V shed 9 bases and J shed 8 bases, with 20 bases lying between them. Here the CDR3 reads CARERGTYRDEQFF. In nucleotides, the CDR3 is TGTGCCAGGGAACGCGGGACCTATCGGGATGAGCAGTTCTTC.

The V call is TRBV7-8, the J call TRBJ2-3; 8 positions match TRBD1. V lost 5 bases and J lost 4; bases outside the gene matches: 5. This CDR3 is built from 14 residues. Germline V gene lookup returns CDR1 SGHVS and CDR2 FQNEAQ. The chain's CDR3 is CASSKQDRADTQYF. The CDR3 coding sequence is TGTGCCAGCAGCAAGCAGGACAGGGCAGATACGCAGTATTTT.

A single count supports this clone. V is TRBV6-1 and J is TRBJ2-3, with D perhaps matching TRBD2 (5 bases). Germline V gives CDR1 MNHNS, CDR2 SASEGT. V was clipped by 4 bases and J by 3 bases, with 11 bases between them. The CDR3 is 14 amino acids. CDR3 sequence (DNA): TGTGCCAGCAGTGTACTAGAAGTTACAGATACGCAGTATTTT. Translated: CASSVLEVTDTQYF.

This clone occurred a few times. CDR3 amino acids: CASSYSSSGKGELFF. The DNA of the CDR3 is TGTGCCAGCAGTTACTCGTCTAGCGGGAAGGGGGAGCTGTTTTTT. The rearrangement uses TRBV6-5 and TRBJ2-2, with TRBD2 matching 9 bases. CDR3 size: 15 residues. The trim removed 0 bases at V and 8 bases at J, leaving 4 bases unmatched. Germline V CDR1 and CDR2: MNHEY, SVGAGI.

V and J are TRBV19 and TRBJ2-1, with TRBD2 matching 10 bases. CDR3 length: 16 amino acids. Germline V gene sequence: CDR1 LNHDA, CDR2 SQIVND (reference sequence). After removal of 7 bases from V and 4 bases from J, the junction contained 10 bases not matched to a gene. The CDR3 protein is CASKASGSGGYNEQFF. The CDR3 nucleotides are TGTGCCAGTAAAGCTAGCGGGAGTGGAGGGTACAATGAGCAGTTCTTC.

This chain uses TRBV23-1 with TRBJ1-5; a possible D gene is TRBD1 (5 bases). TRBV23-1 is an ORF; its function is uncertain. The germline V and J ends were trimmed by 3 bases and 4 bases, with 13 bases remaining between them. The CDR3 extends over 15 amino acids. CDR3 bases: TGCGCCAGCAGTCAGTGTCGGGGGAGGAATCAGCCCCAGCATTTT. This codes for CASSQCRGRNQPQHF.

The rearrangement links TRBV29-1 to TRBJ1-1, with a tentative D call TRBD1 (5 bases). There are 15 residues in the CDR3. With 0 bases removed from V and 4 bases from J, the gap between germline ends came to 15 bases. Germline lookup yields CDR1 SQVTM and CDR2 ANQGSEA. CDR3 sequence: CSVEDTLGRGTEAFF. The CDR3 nucleotides are TGCAGCGTTGAAGACACATTGGGAAGGGGCACTGAAGCTTTCTTT. Combining the CDR3 with reference TRBV29-1 and TRBJ1-1 gives the whole variable domain SAVISQKPSRDICQRGTSLTIQCQVDSQVTMMFWYRQQPGQSLTLIATANQGSEATYESGFVIDKFPISRPNLTFSTLTVSNMSPEDSSIYLCSVEDTLGRGTEAFFGQGTRLTVV.

V usage is TRBV5-1 and J usage is TRBJ2-7; D is perhaps TRBD1 (5 bases). V shed 0 bases and J shed 3 bases, with 10 bases lying between them. This CDR3 spans 14 amino acids. Germline V gives CDR1 SGHRS, CDR2 YFSETQ. CDR3 region: CASSLEHDSYEQYF. Here the CDR3 DNA reads TGCGCCAGCAGCTTGGAGCATGACAGCTACGAGCAGTACTTC. The full variable domain, rest sourced from reference TRBV5-1 and TRBJ2-7, is KAGVTQTPRYLIKTRGQQVTLSCSPISGHRSVSWYQQTPGQGLQFLFEYFSETQRNKGNFPGRFSGRQFSNSRSEMNVSTLELGDSALYLCASSLEHDSYEQYFGPGTRLTVT.

V is TRBV7-9 and J is TRBJ2-6; 7 bases align to TRBD2. CDR3 size: 14 residues. Trimming cost V 7 bases and J 8 bases; bases outside gene matches: 8. CDR1 and CDR2 from the germline V gene are SEHNR and FQNEAQ (reference sequence). The CDR3 nucleotides are TGTGCCAGCAATCCTTTGACTAGCTCCAACGTCCTGACTTTC. The encoded protein is CASNPLTSSNVLTF.